The clone carrying this T cell receptor (beta chain) was counted a few times. The antigen remains undetermined. This sample is part of a study of lung T cells in sarcoidosis with Löfgren's syndrome. CDR1 is ENHRY and CDR2 is SYGVKD in the germline V gene. The CDR3 has 16 residues. Trimming left V 6 bases short and J 0 bases short, with 17 bases between. Using its own MiXCR run on the reads, TCRdb lists one record per CDR3 protein. This table has tens of thousands of distinct CDR3 sequences, 21% appearing once. Findings of the study overall: TRAV12-1 and TRBV2 were reportedly most expanded in Löfgren's patients. Shared TRAV12-1 and TRBV2 CDR3 motifs were reported across several patients. Paired TRAV12-1/TRBV2 TCRs showed CDR3 homology and preferential pairing.

V gene TRBV10-3 combines with J gene TRBJ1-1; weak D call: TRBD1 (5 bases). The TCR originated in a human donor with sarcoidosis (Löfgren's syndrome or another form), or a control subject (not recorded which). The sample was CD4+ T cells from PBMCs. The CDR3 sequence: CAISDYSGTVNTEAFF. The DNA for the CDR3 is TGTGCCATCAGCGATTACTCCGGGACCGTGAACACTGAAGCTTTCTTT.